This T cell receptor beta chain was recorded in a study of blood T cell repertoires in COVID-19. Looking at the study overall: Acute and convalescent COVID-19 specimens originated in the United States, Italy and Spain. Sources were T cells, B-cell-depleted T cells, or PBMCs; the material itself was cDNA or gDNA.

Per the study methods: Reference gene primer amplification gave nucleated cell count estimates. The method was immunoSEQ multiplex PCR; TCRdb's version includes in-frame clones alone and lacks a portion of them. V and J calls and clone size are given by that table; D and trimming were obtained from the DNA. This sample has roughly 500,000 clones, with approximately 85% found just once. The sequence was obtained from a human donor in a cohort sampled during active COVID-19. Sequences were obtained from peripheral blood.

The chain's CDR3 is CASSPKQSPGTIYF. CDR3 nucleotides: TGTGCCAGCTCACCGAAGCAATCCCCCGGCACCATATATTTT. This chain uses TRBV18 with TRBJ1-3; no clear D gene. The germline V gene has CDR1 KGHSH and CDR2 LQKENI. Between the trimmed V and J ends, which lost 3 bases and 9 bases, there was a span of 15 bases. CDR3 length: 14 residues.